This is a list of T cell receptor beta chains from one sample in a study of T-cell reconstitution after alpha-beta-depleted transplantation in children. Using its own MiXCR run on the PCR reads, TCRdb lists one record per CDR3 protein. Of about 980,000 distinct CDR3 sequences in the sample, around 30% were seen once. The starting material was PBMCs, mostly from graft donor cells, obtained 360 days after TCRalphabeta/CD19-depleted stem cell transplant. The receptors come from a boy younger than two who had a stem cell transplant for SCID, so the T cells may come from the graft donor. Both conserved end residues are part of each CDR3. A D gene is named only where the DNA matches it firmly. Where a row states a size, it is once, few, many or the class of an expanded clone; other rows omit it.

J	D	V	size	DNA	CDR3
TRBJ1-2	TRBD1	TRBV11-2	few	TGTGCCAGCAGCTTAGCGGGACAGGGGTCCTATGGCTACACCTTC	CASSLAGQGSYGYTF
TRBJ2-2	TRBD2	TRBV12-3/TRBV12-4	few	TGTGCCAGCAGTCGAGGGGAGGGAACCGGGGAGCTGTTTTTT	CASSRGEGTGELFF
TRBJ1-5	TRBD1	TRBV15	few	TGTGCCACCAGCGCGGGGAGGGGGCAGTGGGCCTATAGCAATCAGCCCCAGCATTTT	CATSAGRGQWAYSNQPQHF
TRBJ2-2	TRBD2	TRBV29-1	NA	TGCAGCGTCCTAGCGGGGGGGCCCGGGGAGCTGTTTTTT	CSVLAGGPGELFF
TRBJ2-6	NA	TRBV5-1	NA	TGCGCCAGCAGCCAAGGACAGATCTCCTCTGGGGCCAACGTCCTGACTTTC	CASSQGQISSGANVLTF
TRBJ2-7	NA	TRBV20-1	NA	TGCAGTGCTAGTAGGGCGGGGTACACCTACGAGCAGTACTTC	CSASRAGYTYEQYF
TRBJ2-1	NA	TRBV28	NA	TGTGCCAGCAGGGGGACAAAGCAGTTCTTC	CASRGTKQFF
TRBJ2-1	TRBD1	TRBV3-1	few	TGTGCCAGCAGCCGCGGACAGGGCAAATCCTACAATGAGCAGTTCTTC	CASSRGQGKSYNEQFF
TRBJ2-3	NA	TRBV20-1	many	TGCAGTGCTAGAGGGGGAATGGGGGGCTTAGATACGCAGTATTTT	CSARGGMGGLDTQYF
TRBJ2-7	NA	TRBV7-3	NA	TGTGCCAGCAGCCCCCAAGGACCTGCCTCTACCTACGAGCAGTACTTC	CASSPQGPASTYEQYF
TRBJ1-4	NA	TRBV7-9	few	TGTGCCAGCAGCTTAAAGGGGTTTTTTGAAAAACTGTTTTTT	CASSLKGFFEKLFF
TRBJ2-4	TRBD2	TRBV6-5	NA	TGTGCCAGCAGTTACCAGGGACTAGCGGGGGAAAACATTCAGTACTTC	CASSYQGLAGENIQYF
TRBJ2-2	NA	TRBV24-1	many	TGTGCCACCAGTGACCCCGCCCAAGGGGGCGGGAATACCGGGGAGCTGTTTTTT	CATSDPAQGGGNTGELFF
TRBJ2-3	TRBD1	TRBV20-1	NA	TGCAGTCCGCAGGGGGCCTACGGCACAGATACGCAGTATTTT	CSPQGAYGTDTQYF
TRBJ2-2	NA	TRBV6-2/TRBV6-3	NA	TGTGCCAGCAGTTACCACGGCGCCGGGACGACGAACACCGGGGAGCTGTTTTTT	CASSYHGAGTTNTGELFF
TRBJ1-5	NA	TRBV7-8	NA	TGTGCCAGCAGCTTAAGGCGGACAGCCTCTGATCAGCCCCAGCATTTT	CASSLRRTASDQPQHF
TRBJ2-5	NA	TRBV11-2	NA	TGTGCCAGCGCCGCCAGGGGGGGGCCCCAAGAGACCCAGTACTTC	CASAARGGPQETQYF
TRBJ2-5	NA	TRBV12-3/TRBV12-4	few	TGTGCCAGCCAGCCCAGGGGCAGGAGGGGTCGGGAGACCCAGTACTTC	CASQPRGRRGRETQYF
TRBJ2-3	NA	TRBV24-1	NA	TGTGCCACCAGTCGAGGGGTTGGAGATACGCAGTATTTT	CATSRGVGDTQYF
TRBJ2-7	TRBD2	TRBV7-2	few	TGTGCCAGCAGCTTAGTCGTGTCCCCGGGGGGCTACGAGCAGTACTTC	CASSLVVSPGGYEQYF
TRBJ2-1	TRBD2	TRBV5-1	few	TGCGCCAGCAGCTTGCCAAAACTAGCGGGGGGGCCCCATGAGCAGTTCTTC	CASSLPKLAGGPHEQFF
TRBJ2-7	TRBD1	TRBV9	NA	TGTGCCAGCAGCCAGGGGGACCGTCTTTACGAGCAGTACTTC	CASSQGDRLYEQYF
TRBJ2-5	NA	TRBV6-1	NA	TGTGCCAGCTCGAGGGATTCCCTCCAAGAGACCCAGTACTTC	CASSRDSLQETQYF
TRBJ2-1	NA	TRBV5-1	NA	TGCGCCAGCAGCTTGGGGGGCGCGAAATACTATGAGCAGTTCTTC	CASSLGGAKYYEQFF
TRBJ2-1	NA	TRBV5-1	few	TGCGCCAGCAGCTTGACCCGGGGGGCGGGGGTCTATGAGCAGTTCTTC	CASSLTRGAGVYEQFF
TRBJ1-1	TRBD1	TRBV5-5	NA	TGTGCCAGCGGCTTGGGGGACAGGGGGTGGGATGAAGCTTTCTTT	CASGLGDRGWDEAFF
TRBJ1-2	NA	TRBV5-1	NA	TGCGCCAGCAGCTTGATGGGTCTGCGTGATGGCTACACCTTC	CASSLMGLRDGYTF
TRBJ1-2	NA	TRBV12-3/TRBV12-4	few	TGTGCCAGCAGGACGGCAGGGGATCACTATGGCTACACCTTC	CASRTAGDHYGYTF
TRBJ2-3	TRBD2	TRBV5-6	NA	TGTGCCAGCAGCGCCTTAGCGGGGGCTCTCACAGATACGCAGTATTTT	CASSALAGALTDTQYF
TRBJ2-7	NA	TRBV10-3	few	TGTGCCACCCGGGACGGAACCTACGAGCAGTACTTC	CATRDGTYEQYF
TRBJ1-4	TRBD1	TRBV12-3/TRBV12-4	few	TGTGCCAGCAGTCCATCGAGAAACAGGGGGCGCAGGGAAAAACTGTTTTTT	CASSPSRNRGRREKLFF
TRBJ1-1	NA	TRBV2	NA	TGTGCCAGCAGTGTGGGGTCGTATAACACTGAAGCTTTCTTT	CASSVGSYNTEAFF
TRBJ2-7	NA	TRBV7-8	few	TGTGCCAGCAGCTTAGACCTCATATACGAGCAGTACTTC	CASSLDLIYEQYF
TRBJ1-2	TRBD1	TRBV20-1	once	TGCAGTGCTAGAGGGTACAGGGGGAGGGACTATGGCTACACCTTC	CSARGYRGRDYGYTF
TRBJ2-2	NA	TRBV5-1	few	TGCGCCAGCAGCTTCATGGGGAGTCCCGGGGAGCTGTTTTTT	CASSFMGSPGELFF
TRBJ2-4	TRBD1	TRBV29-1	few	TGCAGCGGGTCGGGACAGGGAGGGGGCATTCAGTACTTC	CSGSGQGGGIQYF
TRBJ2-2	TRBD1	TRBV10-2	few	TGCGCCAGCAAGTTGACAGGGGCCCAACCGGGGGAGCTGTTTTTT	CASKLTGAQPGELFF
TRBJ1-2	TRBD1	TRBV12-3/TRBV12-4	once	TGTGCCAGCAGTTTGGTACAGGGGGTAGAGGATGGCTACACCTTC	CASSLVQGVEDGYTF
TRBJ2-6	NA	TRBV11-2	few	TGTGCCAGCAGCTTAGATTGGGGATCCGGGGCCAACGTCCTGACTTTC	CASSLDWGSGANVLTF
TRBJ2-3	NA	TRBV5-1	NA	TGCGCCAGCCGCAGCGCAAGCACAGATACGCAGTATTTT	CASRSASTDTQYF
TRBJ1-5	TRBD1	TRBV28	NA	TGTGCCAGCAGTTTAGGACAGGGTGTAGGACCCCAGCATTTT	CASSLGQGVGPQHF
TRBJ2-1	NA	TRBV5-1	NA	TGCGCCAGCAGCTCTCCTCCCGGACGGTTATACAATGAGCAGTTCTTC	CASSSPPGRLYNEQFF
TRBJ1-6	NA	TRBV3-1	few	TGTGCCAGCAGCCAAGTGGGACGCTCACCCCTCCACTTT	CASSQVGRSPLHF
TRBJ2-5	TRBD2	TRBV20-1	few	TGCAGTGCTAACCCTTCTAGCGGGGGCCTGCAAGAGACCCAGTACTTC	CSANPSSGGLQETQYF
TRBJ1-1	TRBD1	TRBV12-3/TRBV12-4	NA	TGTGCCAGCAGTTTCCTATTAATCTTCAGGGGGATGGTTACTGAAGCTTTCTTT	CASSFLLIFRGMVTEAFF
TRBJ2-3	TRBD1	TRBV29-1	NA	TGCAGCATGCCGGGACAGGGCACAGATACGCAGTATTTT	CSMPGQGTDTQYF
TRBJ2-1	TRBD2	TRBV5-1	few	TGCGCCAGCAGCTCTAGCGGGGTAGGGGTAGGAGAGCAGTTCTTC	CASSSSGVGVGEQFF
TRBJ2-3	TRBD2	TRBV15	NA	TGTGCCACCAGCAGAGATTTCCGACTAGCGGGGGGCACAGATACGCAGTATTTT	CATSRDFRLAGGTDTQYF
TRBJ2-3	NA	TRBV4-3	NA	TGCGCCAGCAGCCAAGCTCTAGGTGGGGGGGCTAGAACAGATACGCAGTATTTT	CASSQALGGGARTDTQYF
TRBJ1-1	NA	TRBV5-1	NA	TGCGCCAGCAGCTTTTTTACTATGGACACTGAAGCTTTCTTT	CASSFFTMDTEAFF
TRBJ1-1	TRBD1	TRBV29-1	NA	TGCAGCGTTGTGGGGGACAGCAACACTGAAGCTTTCTTT	CSVVGDSNTEAFF
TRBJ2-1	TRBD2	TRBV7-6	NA	TGTGCCAGCAGCTCCCCGTTAGCGGGGCGACGTAATGAGCAGTTCTTC	CASSSPLAGRRNEQFF
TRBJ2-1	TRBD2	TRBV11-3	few	TGTGCCAGCAGCTCAGGCCCTAGACTAGCGGGGGGGCTTAATGAGCAGTTCTTC	CASSSGPRLAGGLNEQFF
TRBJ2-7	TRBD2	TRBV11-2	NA	TGTGCCAGCAGGTCCACTAGCGGGGTGCGATACGAGCAGTACTTC	CASRSTSGVRYEQYF
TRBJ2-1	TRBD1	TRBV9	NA	TGTGCCAGCAGCGTAGAGGGGGCTCTCTACAATGAGCAGTTCTTC	CASSVEGALYNEQFF
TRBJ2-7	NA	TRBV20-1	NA	TGCAGTGCTATACCTACCGGGAGCATAGTTTACGAGCAGTACTTC	CSAIPTGSIVYEQYF
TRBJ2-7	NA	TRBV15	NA	TGTGCCACCAGCAGAGATGGGGCTTCCGAGCAGTACTTC	CATSRDGASEQYF
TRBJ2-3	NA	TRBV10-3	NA	TGTGCCATCAGGAAGACCGACAGCACAGATACGCAGTATTTT	CAIRKTDSTDTQYF
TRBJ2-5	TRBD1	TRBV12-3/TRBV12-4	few	TGTGCCAGCAGTCGACAGGGGTGGACCCAGTACTTC	CASSRQGWTQYF
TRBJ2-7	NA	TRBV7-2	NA	TGTGCCAGCAGCTTTGGACCCGATTCCTACGAGCAGTACTTC	CASSFGPDSYEQYF